The entry below gives a single TCR beta chain sequence along with its context. What antigen it recognizes has not been identified. No much larger clone exists at a distance of one base, and base qualities are not known. There are 13 amino acids in the CDR3, from cysteine to phenylalanine inclusive. Of the read, only the CDR3 DNA is kept; its 39 bases are in frame from base 1. The germline V gene provides CDR1 ENHRY and CDR2 SYGVKD. Unmatched junction bases come to 4, with V trimmed by 6 bases and J by 7 bases. This sample was included in a study of blood T cell repertoires in COVID-19 (dated by TCRdb to the early 2020s). Study-level background: Samples covering the acute and convalescent phases of COVID-19 were provided by collaborators in the United States, Italy and Spain. The prospective study material was composed of cDNA or gDNA derived from T cells, B-cell-depleted T cells, or PBMCs. Where available, HLA class I and class II types were taken from metadata supplied by the sample provider and were not determined by assay-based typing. Samples were obtained from the ongoing ImmuneRACE study (first 160 participants) and from some 1,300 subjects provided by 6 global collaborators. The repertoires were made available in a free public database intended to serve as a resource for research on the immune response to SARS-CoV-2. Subjects who had been exposed to COVID-19, were actively infected with it, or had recovered from it provided the deeply sampled blood TCRbeta repertoires that made up the dataset. Nearly every sample came with metadata listing a de-identified subject ID, COVID-19 status, age in years and sex.

Whole blood was collected in K2EDTA tubes by collaborating institutions according to the institutions' own protocols. Collaborator samples were shipped for TCRbeta analysis as frozen whole blood, isolated PBMCs, or DNA extracted from either sample type. TCRbeta CDR3 regions were amplified from genomic DNA by means of the immunoSEQ Assay, a bias-controlled multiplex PCR. Per the original workflow: The number of nucleated cells in each sample was estimated from the amplification of reference gene primers within the assay. To quantify the absolute abundance of each unique TCRbeta CDR3 rearrangement, sequence reads were collapsed and filtered. For each sample, productive Simpson clonality was calculated as the square root of Simpson's diversity index over productive rearrangements. Drawn from immuneACCESS, this table holds only the in-frame rearrangements with V and J called that TCRdb kept. Clones are partly lost; checked studies trace under half to an unresolved V gene and leave the rest unexplained. The V and J calls and clone size were taken over from that table, and D and trimming were inferred from the DNA. Recorded for this sample are 200,000 to 250,000 clones; around 80% of them occurred a single time. The ten largest clones take up about 5.5% of the sample.

Results and caveats for the whole study, not just this receptor: The quantity of clinical and demographic metadata differed by source and by participant and was supplied without curation.

The TCR comes from a woman in her 70s with acute or convalescent COVID-19. The material sequenced was peripheral blood. The rearranged segments are TRBV10-3 and TRBJ2-1, and 9 bases in between align with TRBD2. In nucleotide form, the sequence is TGTGCCATCAGGACTAGCGGACTTAATGAGCAGTTCTTC. This sequence encodes CAIRTSGLNEQFF.